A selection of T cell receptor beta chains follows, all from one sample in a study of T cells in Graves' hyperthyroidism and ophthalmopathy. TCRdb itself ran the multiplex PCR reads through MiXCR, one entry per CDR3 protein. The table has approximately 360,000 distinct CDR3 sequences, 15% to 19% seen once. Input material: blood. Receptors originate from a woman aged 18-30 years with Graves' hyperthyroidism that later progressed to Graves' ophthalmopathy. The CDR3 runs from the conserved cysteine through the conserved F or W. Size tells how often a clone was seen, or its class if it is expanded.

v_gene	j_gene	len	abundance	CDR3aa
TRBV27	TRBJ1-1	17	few	CASSLSGTGGSNTEAFF
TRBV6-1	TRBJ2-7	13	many	CASGTSETYEQYF
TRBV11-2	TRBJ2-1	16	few	CASSTRTSSPNNEQFF
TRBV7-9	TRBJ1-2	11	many	CASSLDYGYTF
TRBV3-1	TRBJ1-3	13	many	CASRAGGRNTIYF
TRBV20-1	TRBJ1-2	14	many	CSARFRGTGDGYTF
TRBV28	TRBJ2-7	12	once	CTSKQGGREQYF
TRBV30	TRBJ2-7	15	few	CAWSVGQNLVYEQYF
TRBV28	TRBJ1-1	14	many	CASSLSGGFAEAFF
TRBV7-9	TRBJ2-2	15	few	CASRQTGRDTGELFF